This paragraph reports one TCR beta chain. The data were obtained in a study of cytomegalovirus exposure and HLA in healthy donors. The ends were cut back, 3 bases at V and 6 bases at J, with 9 bases in the middle. Looked up from germline, CDR1 is MGHRA and CDR2 is YSYEKL. The CDR3 has 12 amino acids. With 60 Vbeta and 13 Jbeta primers, the PCR was carried out. Profiled with immunoSEQ multiplex PCR; TCRdb holds only in-frame clones, not every one. Reported are approximately 30,000 clones; the ten largest clones contain over 4%. The gene calls are TRBV4-1 and TRBJ2-7, with D tentatively TRBD2 (5 bases). The sequencing input was PBMCs. The clonotype comes from a woman between 40 and 50 years old in good health and CMV-seropositive. This chain's CDR3 is CASSHVSGEQYF. As DNA, the CDR3 is TGCGCCAGCAGCCATGTGAGCGGCGAGCAGTACTTC.